Following are 28 T cell receptor beta chains from one sample sequenced in a study of T cells in Graves' hyperthyroidism and ophthalmopathy. The TCR beta CDR3 regions underwent amplification using RNA transcripts as the source. The study used the HTBI primer set for a first-round RT-PCR of the TCR CDR3. TCRdb independently ran MiXCR on the multiplex PCR reads; one entry per CDR3 protein. This sample carries 700,000 or so distinct CDR3 sequences, 16% of them seen once, and the ten largest clones take over 7.5%. The sequenced material came from blood. These receptors were taken from a man between 18 and 35 years old with Graves' hyperthyroidism.

V usage is TRBV9 and J usage is TRBJ2-2; 7 positions agree with TRBD1. CDR1 is SGDLS, CDR2 YYNGEE, per germline. The V gene end was trimmed by 3 bases and the J gene end by 1 base; junction bases not matched to a gene: 9. CDR3 size: 17 residues. CDR3 coding DNA: TGTGCCAGCAGCGCGGGTGGGGGACAGCTGAACACCGGGGAGCTGTTTTTT. Translated: CASSAGGGQLNTGELFF.

The V gene is TRBV3-1, the J gene TRBJ2-7; no clear D. Per the germline V gene, CDR1 is LGHDT and CDR2 is YNNKEL (reference sequence). The CDR3 has 12 residues. V shed 6 bases and J shed 7 bases, with 13 bases lying between them. CDR3 sequence reads: CASSRTPGEQYF. The CDR3 nucleotides are TGTGCCAGCAGTCGGACCCCTGGGGAGCAGTACTTC.

This clonotype was picked up a small number of times. A read error may account for a junction end that differs from germline. The J gene is TRBJ1-1, the V gene TRBV18, with D possibly being TRBD1 (6 bases). Germline CDR1 KGHSH, CDR2 LQKENI. This CDR3 spans 18 amino acids. The CDR3 spells CASSPAPSGTRMNTETFF. CDR3 bases: TGTGCCAGCTCACCGGCTCCCTCAGGGACACGAATGAACACTGAAACTTTCTTT.

This clonotype was seen at least ten times. The CDR3 sequence is CAWSAAGVGSYNEQFF. The CDR3 coding sequence is TGTGCCTGGAGTGCGGCGGGAGTGGGGTCCTACAATGAGCAGTTCTTC. The rearrangement uses TRBV30 and TRBJ2-1, with 7 bases that match TRBD2. V dropped 1 base and J dropped 1; count of bases not matched to a gene: 7. From germline, CDR1 is GTSNPN and CDR2 SVGIG (reference sequence). The CDR3 covers 16 residues.

The sample holds many counts of this clonotype. V and J are TRBV7-2 and TRBJ1-1, with D perhaps TRBD1 (5 bases). Germline assignment: CDR1 SGHTA and CDR2 FQGNSA. V was clipped by 5 bases and J by 11 bases, with 21 bases between them. The CDR3 contains 14 residues. The CDR3 protein is CASSPPEGLKGAFF. In nucleotides, the CDR3 is TGTGCCAGCAGCCCCCCTGAGGGGCTCAAGGGGGCTTTCTTT.

The J gene is TRBJ1-5, the V gene TRBV15, with D maybe TRBD1 (5 bases). This CDR3 contains 14 residues. Per germline, CDR1 LNHNV and CDR2 YYDKDF (reference sequence). V lost 1 base to trimming and J lost 9 bases, with 13 bases between them. The CDR3 sequence: CATSRVPGGRPQHF. DNA of the CDR3: TGTGCCACCAGCAGAGTTCCCGGGGGGAGGCCCCAGCATTTT.

There are a few counts of this clonotype. The rearrangement uses TRBV20-1 and TRBJ2-3; 9 bases match TRBD1. The CDR3 is 13 residues long. Germline CDR1 is DFQATT and CDR2 is SNEGSKA (reference sequence). CDR3 DNA: TGCAGCGGGGACAGGGTTGTAACAGATACGCAGTATTTT. Amino acid sequence: CSGDRVVTDTQYF.

This chain uses TRBV7-8 with TRBJ1-1; D is undetermined. This CDR3 is built from 13 residues. Germline assignment: CDR1 SGHVS and CDR2 FQNEAQ. With 7 bases removed from V and 7 bases from J, the gap between germline ends came to 16 bases. CDR3 loop: CASTLWVGSEAFF. The CDR3 DNA is TGTGCCAGCACCCTCTGGGTGGGGAGTGAAGCTTTCTTT.

This clonotype was counted many times. The V call is TRBV12-3 or TRBV12-4, the J call TRBJ2-7; D uncertain. The V end lost 2 bases, the J end lost 7 bases, and 12 bases lay between the germline ends. The CDR3 covers 13 residues. CDR3 nucleotides: TGTGCCAGCAGTTTACGGGTGGCTTTGGAGCAGTACTTC. Translating gives CASSLRVALEQYF.

Many counts were recorded for this clonotype. The chain combines TRBV6-1 with TRBJ1-1; TRBD1 agrees at 7 bases. The CDR3 extends over 15 amino acids. CDR1 and CDR2 from the germline V gene are MNHNS and SASEGT. V shed 0 bases, J shed 4 bases, and the junction held 5 bases outside the gene matches. In nucleotides, the CDR3 is TGTGCCAGCAGTGAAGCAGGGGGCAGGGGCACTGAAGCTTTCTTT. Its protein is CASSEAGGRGTEAFF.

This clonotype was seen a few times. The CDR3 here is CASSPGTSGPFYEQYF. DNA for the CDR3: TGTGCCAGCAGCCCCGGGACTAGCGGGCCGTTCTACGAGCAGTACTTC. The genes are TRBV7-9 and TRBJ2-7; 12 nucleotides line up with TRBD2. The CDR3 is 16 amino acids. V was pared by 5 bases and J by 3 bases, with 8 bases of the junction left unmatched. Germline CDR1 is SEHNR and CDR2 is FQNEAQ (reference sequence).

This clonotype was counted at least ten times. The chain uses TRBV30 and TRBJ2-5; no firm D call. The V end lost 5 bases, the J end lost 5 bases, and 9 bases lay between the germline ends. CDR1 is GTSNPN and CDR2 is SVGIG in the germline V gene (reference sequence). This CDR3 region has 11 residues. CDR3 amino acids: CAWGFVETQYF. Here the CDR3 DNA reads TGTGCCTGGGGGTTTGTGGAGACCCAGTACTTC.

The chain joins TRBV7-3 to TRBJ2-7; 12 bases align to TRBD2. Germline-derived CDR1 and CDR2 are SGHTA and FQGTGA. The V and J ends lost 1 base and 4 bases, in that order; junction bases with no gene match: 11. The CDR3 is made up of 18 amino acids. The CDR3 sequence is CASSLIFGPTSGSYEQYF. The DNA of the CDR3 is TGTGCCAGCAGCTTAATCTTTGGGCCGACTAGCGGGAGTTACGAGCAGTACTTC.

The chain links TRBV25-1 to TRBJ1-5; D may be TRBD1 (5 bases). CDR1 and CDR2 (germline): MGHDK, SYGVNS. The CDR3 has 17 residues. V was pared by 2 bases and J by 2 bases, with 16 bases between. The CDR3 nucleotides read TGTGCCAGCAGTGAACCCCCTTGGAGGGGCCGCAATCAGCCCCAGCATTTT. It codes for CASSEPPWRGRNQPQHF.

This clonotype was recorded many times. The chain employs TRBV12-3 or TRBV12-4 and TRBJ2-1; D unclear. The ends were cut back, 3 bases at V and 4 bases at J, with 10 bases in the middle. This CDR3 contains 14 residues. The CDR3 nucleotides read TGTGCCAGCAGTTTTGAGTCCTCGTACAATGAGCAGTTCTTC. Protein sequence: CASSFESSYNEQFF.

Ten or more counts support this clonotype. CDR3 nucleotide sequence: TGTGCCAGCAGTACCGGGACAGGGGTCAGACGTCGGCTGGGGACCCAGTACTTC. Its protein is CASSTGTGVRRRLGTQYF. The rearrangement links TRBV12-3 or TRBV12-4 to TRBJ2-5; TRBD1 aligns across 10 bases. The CDR3 has 18 residues. V lost 5 bases, J lost 7 bases, and 19 bases stayed unmatched.

The CDR3 nucleotides read TGTGCCAGCAGGAACAGGGGACGGCCGGTCTACGAGCAGTACTTC. Protein sequence: CASRNRGRPVYEQYF. This chain uses TRBV6-1 with TRBJ2-7, with 7 positions matching TRBD1. Germline-derived CDR1 and CDR2 are MNHNS and SASEGT. The J segment lost 3 bases and the V segment lost 6 bases, leaving 11 bases of the junction unmatched. The CDR3 is made up of 15 amino acids.

Only a few counts were recorded for this clonotype. The chain links TRBV29-1 to TRBJ2-7; the D is unclear. Germline V CDR1 and CDR2: SQVTM, ANQGSEA. The CDR3 is made up of 12 amino acids. Trimming removed 2 bases from V and 3 bases from J, with 8 bases in between. CDR3 sequence (DNA): TGCAGCGTTGAAACTGTCAACTACGAGCAGTACTTC. It is translated as CSVETVNYEQYF.

The V and J genes are TRBV5-8 and TRBJ2-1; the D gene could be TRBD1 or TRBD2 (8 bases each). The CDR3 has 21 amino acids. V lost 0 bases, J lost 6 bases, and 31 bases lay in between. CDR1 is SGHTS and CDR2 is YDEGEE in the germline V gene. DNA for the CDR3: TGTGCCAGCAGCTTGGATCAGGGGGCCCAACCTCCTCTAGCGGGCTTCAATGAGCAGTTCTTC. Its protein is CASSLDQGAQPPLAGFNEQFF.

This clonotype appeared a few times. The chain joins TRBV5-1 to TRBJ1-3; 9 nucleotides line up with TRBD1. This CDR3 is 16 amino acids long. Trimming cost V 5 bases and J 4 bases; bases outside gene matches: 10. The V gene's germline CDR1 is SGHRS and CDR2 YFSETQ. The CDR3 nucleotides are TGCGCCAGCAGTTCCGGGACAGGGCGACTAGGAAACACCATATATTTT. Translation gives CASSSGTGRLGNTIYF.

This clonotype was counted ten times or more. The V call is TRBV3-1, the J call TRBJ2-7; D might be TRBD1 or TRBD2, each matching 5 bases. The CDR3 length is 15 residues. CDR1 LGHDT and CDR2 YNNKEL come from the germline V gene (reference sequence). V was shortened by 2 bases and J by 0 bases, with 11 bases between the two germline ends. This CDR3 reads CASSQRDGYSYEQYF. The CDR3 nucleotides are TGTGCCAGCAGCCAACGGGACGGCTACTCCTACGAGCAGTACTTC.

This clonotype was detected only a few times. This sequence joins TRBV28 and TRBJ2-1, with 7 positions matching TRBD2. The CDR3 length is 13 residues. Trimming cost V 6 bases and J 6 bases; bases outside gene matches: 5. Germline loops: CDR1 MDHEN, CDR2 SYDVKM. Written as DNA, the CDR3 is TGTGCCAGCAGGGGGGGGGGTCGCAATGAGCAGTTCTTC. Protein sequence: CASRGGGRNEQFF.

The chain carries TRBV20-1 and TRBJ1-2; maybe TRBD1 (5 bases). V lost 3 bases to trimming and J lost 4 bases, with 15 bases between them. The CDR3 extends over 14 amino acids. Germline CDR1 is DFQATT and CDR2 is SNEGSKA (reference sequence). In DNA form, the CDR3 reads TGCAGTGCTAGTTCGGCGGGGCGAGGCTATGGCTACACCTTC. Encoded protein: CSASSAGRGYGYTF.

The chain has TRBV6-1 and TRBJ2-1; 8 bases are a match to TRBD2. Looked up from germline, CDR1 is MNHNS and CDR2 is SASEGT. V was clipped by 7 bases and J by 12 bases; unmatched bases: 17. The CDR3 is 15 amino acids. CDR3 region: CASNYIAGRRVGQFF. The CDR3 DNA reads TGTGCCAGCAACTATATAGCGGGGAGACGTGTTGGGCAGTTCTTC.

The chain joins TRBV6-1 to TRBJ1-2; D gene uncertain. The CDR3 is made up of 14 amino acids. Germline V gives CDR1 MNHNS, CDR2 SASEGT. The germline V and J ends were trimmed by 0 bases and 3 bases, with 8 bases remaining between them. The chain's CDR3 is CASSEAAPDYGYTF. The CDR3 bases are TGTGCCAGCAGTGAAGCGGCGCCCGACTATGGCTACACCTTC.

V usage is TRBV11-2 and J usage is TRBJ1-2; maybe TRBD1 (5 bases). The germline V gene encodes CDR1 SGHAT and CDR2 FQNNGV. Trimming removed 5 bases from V and 8 bases from J, with 15 bases in between. The CDR3 runs to 13 residues. The CDR3 protein is CASSPGGAGGYTF. CDR3 DNA sequence: TGTGCCAGCAGCCCCGGGGGTGCGGGGGGCTACACCTTC.

This chain uses TRBV6-1 with TRBJ2-1; TRBD2 is a possible D gene (5 bases). Germline V gene sequence: CDR1 MNHNS, CDR2 SASEGT. This CDR3 is built from 14 residues. Trimming stripped 8 bases from V and 3 bases from J, with 14 bases between. The CDR3 loop is CASGGRPLYNEQFF. CDR3 nucleotide sequence: TGTGCCAGCGGAGGACGGCCTCTCTACAATGAGCAGTTCTTC.

In this sample, this clonotype turned up many times. J is TRBJ2-7 and V is TRBV11-2; 7 bases align to TRBD2. This CDR3 region has 16 residues. J gave up 0 bases and V 5 bases, and 10 bases lay outside the gene matches. The germline gives CDR1 SGHAT, CDR2 FQNNGV. Here the CDR3 reads CASSPRPRDYSYEQYF. The CDR3 bases are TGTGCCAGCAGCCCGCGACCCCGGGACTACTCCTACGAGCAGTACTTC.